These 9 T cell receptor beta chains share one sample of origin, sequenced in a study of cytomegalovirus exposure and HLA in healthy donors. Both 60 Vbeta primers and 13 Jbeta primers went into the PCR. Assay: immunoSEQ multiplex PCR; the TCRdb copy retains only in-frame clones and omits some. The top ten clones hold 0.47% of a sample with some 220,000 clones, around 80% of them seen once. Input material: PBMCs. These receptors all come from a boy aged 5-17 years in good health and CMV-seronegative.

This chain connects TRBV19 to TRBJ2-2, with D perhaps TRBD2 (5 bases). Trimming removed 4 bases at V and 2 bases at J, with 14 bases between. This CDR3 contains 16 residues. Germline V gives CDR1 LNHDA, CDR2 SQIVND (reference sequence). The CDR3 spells CASSTLDSSNTGELFF. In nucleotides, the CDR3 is TGTGCCAGTAGTACCCTGGACTCCTCTAACACCGGGGAGCTGTTTTTT.

In DNA, the CDR3 is TGTGCCAGCAGCGTAGGTGTGGGGCCTGAAGCTTTCTTT. Translation: CASSVGVGPEAFF. The V gene is TRBV9, the J gene TRBJ1-1; maybe TRBD1 (5 bases). Between the trimmed V and J ends, which lost 0 bases and 6 bases, there was a span of 9 bases. This CDR3 is 13 amino acids long. Germline V gene data show CDR1 as SGDLS and CDR2 as YYNGEE.

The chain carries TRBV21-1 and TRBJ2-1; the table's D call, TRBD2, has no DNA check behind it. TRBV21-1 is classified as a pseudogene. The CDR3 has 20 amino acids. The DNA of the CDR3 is TGTGCCAGCAGCATCCTCCGGGACACTCCCCTAGCGGGTTCCTACAATGAGCAGTTCTTC. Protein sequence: CASSILRDTPLAGSYNEQFF.

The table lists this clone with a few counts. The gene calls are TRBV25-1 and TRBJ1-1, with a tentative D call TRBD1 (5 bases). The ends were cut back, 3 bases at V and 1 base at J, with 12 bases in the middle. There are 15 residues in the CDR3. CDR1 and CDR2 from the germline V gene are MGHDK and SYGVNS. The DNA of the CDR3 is TGTGCCAGCAGTGACCACAGGAATGGGAACACTGAAGCTTTCTTT. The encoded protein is CASSDHRNGNTEAFF. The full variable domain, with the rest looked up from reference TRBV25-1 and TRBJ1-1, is EADIYQTPRYLVIGTGKKITLECSQTMGHDKMYWYQQDPGMELHLIHYSYGVNSTEKGDLSSESTVSRIRTEHFPLTLESARPSHTSQYLCASSDHRNGNTEAFFGQGTRLTVV.

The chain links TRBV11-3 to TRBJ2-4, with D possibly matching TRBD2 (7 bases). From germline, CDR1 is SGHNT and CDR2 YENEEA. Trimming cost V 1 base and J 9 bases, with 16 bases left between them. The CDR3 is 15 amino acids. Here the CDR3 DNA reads TGTGCCAGCAGCTTAGTTCGGGGGGCGGTTGGCATTCAGTACTTC. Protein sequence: CASSLVRGAVGIQYF.

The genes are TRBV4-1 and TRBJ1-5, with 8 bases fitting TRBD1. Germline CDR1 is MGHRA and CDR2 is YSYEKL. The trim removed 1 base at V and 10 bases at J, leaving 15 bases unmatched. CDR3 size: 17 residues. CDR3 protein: CASSQGSGDRPGSPQHF. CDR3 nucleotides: TGCGCCAGCAGCCAAGGGTCTGGGGACAGGCCCGGGTCCCCCCAGCATTTT.

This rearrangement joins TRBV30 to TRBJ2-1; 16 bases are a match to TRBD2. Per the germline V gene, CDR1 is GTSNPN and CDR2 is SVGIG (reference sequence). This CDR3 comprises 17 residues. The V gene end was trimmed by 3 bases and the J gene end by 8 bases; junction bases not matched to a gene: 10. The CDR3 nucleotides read TGTGCCTGGAGGGACGCCGGGACTAGCGGGAGGGCACATGAGCAGTTCTTC. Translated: CAWRDAGTSGRAHEQFF.

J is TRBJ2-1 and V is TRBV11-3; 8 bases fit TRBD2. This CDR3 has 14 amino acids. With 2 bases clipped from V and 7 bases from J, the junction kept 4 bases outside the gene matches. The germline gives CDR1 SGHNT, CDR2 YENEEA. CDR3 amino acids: CASSLKLAGNEQFF. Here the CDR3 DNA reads TGTGCCAGCAGCTTAAAATTAGCGGGGAATGAGCAGTTCTTC.

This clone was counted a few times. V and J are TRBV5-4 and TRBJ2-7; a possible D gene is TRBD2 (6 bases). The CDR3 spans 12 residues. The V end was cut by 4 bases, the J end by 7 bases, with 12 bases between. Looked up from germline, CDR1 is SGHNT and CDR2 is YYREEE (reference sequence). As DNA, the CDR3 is TGTGCCAGCAGCCCGGGACTGGAGGAGCAGTACTTC. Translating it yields CASSPGLEEQYF.